What follows are 21 T cell receptor beta chains derived from one specimen sequenced in a study of early T cells in non-severe SARS-CoV-2 infection. Each CDR3 protein is one row after TCRdb ran MiXCR on the 5' RACE reads. The sample lists 65,000 to 85,000 distinct CDR3 sequences, about 9% seen once, with around 16% in the top ten. The sequences come from whole blood, collected at baseline. The receptor source for this set is an adult who was a healthcare worker with PCR-confirmed SARS-CoV-2 infection or an uninfected control (not recorded which).

This clonotype was seen a handful of times. V usage is TRBV6-5 and J usage is TRBJ1-2; 8 nucleotides match TRBD1. This CDR3 contains 14 residues. Germline CDR1 reads MNHEY; CDR2 reads SVGAGI. With 7 bases clipped from V and 4 bases from J, the junction kept 8 bases outside the gene matches. The CDR3 DNA follows: TGTGCCAGCACAGGACAGGGTACGGGCTATGGCTACACCTTC. The encoded protein is CASTGQGTGYGYTF.

This clonotype came up many times. This chain connects TRBV29-1 to TRBJ2-7; D not resolved. The germline V gene encodes CDR1 SQVTM and CDR2 ANQGSEA. V dropped 6 bases and J dropped 0 bases, with 12 bases sitting between them. The CDR3 runs 13 residues. CDR3 protein: CSVATSSSYEQYF. CDR3 coding DNA: TGCAGCGTGGCGACATCCAGCTCCTACGAGCAGTACTTC.

This clonotype was counted between two and nine times. V gene TRBV15 combines with J gene TRBJ1-5, with D possibly being TRBD1 (5 bases). Germline CDR1 and CDR2: LNHNV and YYDKDF (reference sequence). Deletions cut 8 bases from V and 5 bases from J, with 13 bases between. This CDR3 is 13 amino acids long. The CDR3 spells CATARGVDQPQHF. The DNA of the CDR3 is TGTGCCACCGCACGGGGCGTCGATCAGCCCCAGCATTTT.

In this sample, this clonotype turned up a few times. J is TRBJ2-1 and V is TRBV20-1; D call uncertain. The CDR3 is 13 residues long. Germline lookup yields CDR1 DFQATT and CDR2 SNEGSKA (reference sequence). The V end lost 5 bases, the J end lost 5 bases, and 13 bases lay between the germline ends. This CDR3 is CSAVRTRNNEQFF. As DNA, the CDR3 is TGCAGTGCTGTGAGGACGAGAAACAATGAGCAGTTCTTC.

There are many counts of this clonotype. The chain links TRBV7-9 to TRBJ1-1; no clear D gene. This CDR3 has 14 amino acids. Trimming shortened V by 5 bases and J by 4 bases, and 14 bases separated the two germline ends. CDR1 and CDR2 (germline): SEHNR, FQNEAQ (reference sequence). The CDR3 region is CASSPGGPRTEAFF. The CDR3 DNA follows: TGTGCCAGCAGCCCAGGCGGCCCACGCACTGAAGCTTTCTTT.

This clonotype was counted many times. The chain has TRBV11-2 and TRBJ1-1; TRBD1 aligns across 8 bases. Per the germline V gene, CDR1 is SGHAT and CDR2 is FQNNGV. J gave up 6 bases and V 0 bases, and 12 bases lay outside the gene matches. This CDR3 comprises 17 residues. CDR3 sequence reads: CASSLEAVGRGRSEAFF. The DNA for the CDR3 is TGTGCCAGCAGCTTAGAGGCTGTGGGCAGGGGGCGGTCTGAAGCTTTCTTT.

The rearrangement links TRBV5-4 to TRBJ2-7; D ambiguous. The CDR3 sequence is 13 residues long. The germline V gene has CDR1 SGHNT and CDR2 YYREEE (reference sequence). V was clipped by 0 bases and J by 6 bases, with 10 bases between them. CDR3 protein: CASSLGERSEQYF. As DNA, the CDR3 is TGTGCCAGCAGCTTGGGAGAGCGAAGCGAGCAGTACTTC.

This clonotype has a count of ten or more. This chain joins TRBV29-1 and TRBJ2-6; no reliable D call. The CDR3 is made up of 13 amino acids. Trimming left V 5 bases short and J 2 bases short, with 7 bases between. CDR1 and CDR2 from the germline V gene are SQVTM and ANQGSEA. The CDR3: CSVLRAGANVLTF. CDR3 sequence (DNA): TGCAGCGTTTTAAGGGCTGGGGCCAACGTCCTGACTTTC. Complete variable domain (other parts from reference TRBV29-1 and TRBJ2-6): SAVISQKPSRDICQRGTSLTIQCQVDSQVTMMFWYRQQPGQSLTLIATANQGSEATYESGFVIDKFPISRPNLTFSTLTVSNMSPEDSSIYLCSVLRAGANVLTFGAGSRLTVL.

The chain recombines TRBV29-1 with TRBJ1-1, with 7 bases aligning to TRBD1. Germline V lookup: CDR1 SQVTM, CDR2 ANQGSEA. The CDR3 loop spans 12 amino acids. V trimming: 7 bases; J trimming: 6 bases; junction bases outside the gene matches: 8. The CDR3 nucleotides read TGCAGCGGGAAGACAGGGTCTTCTGAAGCTTTCTTT. Translated: CSGKTGSSEAFF.

This clonotype was picked up many times. The genes are TRBV28 and TRBJ1-2; D is undetermined. This CDR3 contains 14 residues. Trimming left V 5 bases short and J 0 bases short, with 10 bases between. Germline assignment: CDR1 MDHEN and CDR2 SYDVKM. The DNA for the CDR3 is TGTGCCAGCAGTATTGGACCCGCTAACTATGGCTACACCTTC. Translation: CASSIGPANYGYTF.

This clonotype was counted ten times or more. The genes are TRBV28 and TRBJ2-3, with TRBD2 matching 7 bases. Germline V CDR1 and CDR2: MDHEN, SYDVKM. V shed 5 bases and J 3 bases; nucleotides not matched to a gene: 14. CDR3 size: 17 residues. The CDR3 sequence is CASSPIRGGRGTDTQYF. CDR3 in DNA: TGTGCCAGCAGTCCTATAAGGGGAGGGCGAGGGACAGATACGCAGTATTTT. Filled out from reference TRBV28 and TRBJ2-3, the complete variable domain reads DVKVTQSSRYLVKRTGEKVFLECVQDMDHENMFWYRQDPGLGLRLIYFSYDVKMKEKGDIPEGYSVSREKKERFSLILESASTNQTSMYLCASSPIRGGRGTDTQYFGPGTRLTVL.

The sample holds many counts of this clonotype. Here the CDR3 DNA reads TGTGCCAGCAGTAGCGGGAGTCGGTCCGGGGAGCTGTTTTTT. Translation: CASSSGSRSGELFF. The V and J genes are TRBV28 and TRBJ2-2; 8 bases are shared with TRBD2. This CDR3 contains 14 residues. Germline CDR1 MDHEN, CDR2 SYDVKM. Trimming cost V 5 bases and J 6 bases; bases outside gene matches: 5. The full variable domain, with the rest looked up from reference TRBV28 and TRBJ2-2, is DVKVTQSSRYLVKRTGEKVFLECVQDMDHENMFWYRQDPGLGLRLIYFSYDVKMKEKGDIPEGYSVSREKKERFSLILESASTNQTSMYLCASSSGSRSGELFFGEGSRLTVL.

This clonotype was detected a few times. This chain connects TRBV12-3 or TRBV12-4 to TRBJ2-5; 14 positions agree with TRBD2. There are 15 residues in the CDR3. V shed 6 bases and J 3 bases; nucleotides not matched to a gene: 3. The CDR3 reads CASSPGLAGEETQYF. The CDR3 region has the DNA TGTGCCAGCAGCCCGGGACTAGCGGGAGAAGAGACCCAGTACTTC.

This clonotype has ten or more counts. V usage is TRBV5-5 and J usage is TRBJ2-3; 8 positions match TRBD1. The CDR3 totals 15 residues. The germline V gene encodes CDR1 SGHKS and CDR2 YYEKEE (reference sequence). Germline trimming cut 0 bases from V and 2 bases from J; bases unmatched to any gene: 2. This CDR3 is CASSLGGQVTDTQYF. CDR3 sequence (DNA): TGTGCCAGCAGCTTGGGGGGACAGGTCACAGATACGCAGTATTTT.

This clonotype was detected many times. The V gene is TRBV7-9, the J gene TRBJ2-3; D is uncertain. Germline CDR1 is SEHNR and CDR2 is FQNEAQ (reference sequence). V dropped 4 bases and J dropped 0 bases, with 14 bases sitting between them. CDR3 length: 16 residues. The CDR3 region is CASSSPAATSTDTQYF. The CDR3 coding sequence is TGTGCCAGCAGCTCCCCTGCGGCTACTAGCACAGATACGCAGTATTTT. The variable domain in full, with the rest retrieved from reference TRBV7-9 and TRBJ2-3, is DTGVSQNPRHKITKRGQNVTFRCDPISEHNRLYWYRQTLGQGPEFLTYFQNEAQLEKSRLLSDRFSAERPKGSFSTLEIQRTEQGDSAMYLCASSSPAATSTDTQYFGPGTRLTVL.

There are many counts of this clonotype. The gene calls are TRBV29-1 and TRBJ1-5; D may be TRBD1 (6 bases). In germline, CDR1 is SQVTM, CDR2 ANQGSEA. The CDR3 runs to 12 residues. Trimming took off 6 bases at V and 4 bases at J, with 10 bases between the two ends. The CDR3 sequence: CSVGDRNQPQHF. The CDR3 nucleotides are TGCAGCGTAGGAGACAGGAATCAGCCCCAGCATTTT. Full variable domain (rest looked up from reference TRBV29-1 and TRBJ1-5): SAVISQKPSRDICQRGTSLTIQCQVDSQVTMMFWYRQQPGQSLTLIATANQGSEATYESGFVIDKFPISRPNLTFSTLTVSNMSPEDSSIYLCSVGDRNQPQHFGDGTRLSIL.

This clonotype has more than one count but fewer than ten. The V call is TRBV28, the J call TRBJ1-5; D ambiguous. This CDR3 has 12 amino acids. V was trimmed by 2 bases and J by 5 bases, leaving 4 bases between them. Germline V gene data show CDR1 as MDHEN and CDR2 as SYDVKM. The CDR3 loop is CASSLPDQPQHF. The CDR3 DNA follows: TGTGCCAGCAGTTTACCTGATCAGCCCCAGCATTTT.

This clonotype was seen at least ten times. The chain is built from TRBV5-6 and TRBJ2-1, with TRBD2 matching 9 bases. The CDR3 has 15 amino acids. Germline assignment: CDR1 SGHDT and CDR2 YYEEEE. J gave up 5 bases and V 0 bases, and 3 bases lay outside the gene matches. The CDR3 sequence is CASSLVASGDNEQFF. The CDR3 region has the DNA TGTGCCAGCAGCTTGGTGGCTAGCGGGGACAATGAGCAGTTCTTC.

The gene calls are TRBV7-9 and TRBJ2-1, with D maybe TRBD2 (6 bases). CDR3 length: 16 residues. V lost 3 bases, J lost 5 bases, and 17 bases lay in between. Germline CDR1 SEHNR, CDR2 FQNEAQ (reference sequence). The CDR3 DNA sequence: TGTGCCAGCAGCTTTCCCGGCGGGATTAGGGACAATGAGCAGTTCTTC. Residues: CASSFPGGIRDNEQFF.

There are many counts of this clonotype. The chain combines TRBV7-9 with TRBJ1-1, with TRBD1 matching 10 bases. Trimming cost V 7 bases and J 4 bases; bases outside gene matches: 6. Germline V gives CDR1 SEHNR, CDR2 FQNEAQ (reference sequence). The CDR3 is made up of 14 amino acids. Written as DNA, the CDR3 is TGTGCCAGCATCCTGGGGACAGGGGCCACTGAAGCTTTCTTT. This encodes CASILGTGATEAFF.

The sample holds many counts of this clonotype. The chain couples TRBV20-1 to TRBJ2-4, with TRBD2 as a possible D gene (6 bases). The CDR3 is 18 amino acids. V lost 3 bases, J lost 1 base, and 22 bases lay in between. The germline V gene encodes CDR1 DFQATT and CDR2 SNEGSKA (reference sequence). CDR3 amino acids: CSASLPNLGRSAKNIQYF. The CDR3 region has the DNA TGCAGTGCTAGTTTGCCGAACCTGGGGAGGAGCGCCAAAAACATTCAGTACTTC.